Each of the 3 T cell receptor beta chains below was sequenced from the same sample in a study of beta chain features in type 1 diabetes. What was sequenced were expressed TCRB transcripts, since all of the isolated RNA had been reverse transcribed. Libraries were prepared by immunoSEQ multiplex PCR; TCRdb keeps only in-frame clonotypes and omits some of them. Of fewer than 900,000 clones listed, about a sixth are singletons. Sequenced material: naive CD4+ T cells from blood. Every receptor here comes from a young woman in good health.

This clone was seen only a few times. This chain uses TRBV28 with TRBJ2-1; weak D call: TRBD1 (5 bases). V was trimmed by 10 bases and J by 1 base, leaving 11 bases between them. Germline values: CDR1 MDHEN, CDR2 SYDVKM. This CDR3 comprises 13 residues. CDR3 sequence: CAIIPGSYNEQFF. DNA of the CDR3: TGTGCCATTATCCCAGGGTCCTACAATGAGCAGTTCTTC.

As concerns this clone: Different DNA sequences within this sample yield the same CDR3. J is TRBJ2-2 and V is TRBV7-6; D unresolved. The germline CDR1 and CDR2 sequences are SGHVS and FNYEAQ. This CDR3 has 12 residues. Trimming pared 3 bases from V and 9 bases from J, leaving 8 bases between. The CDR3 DNA follows: TGTGCCAGCAGCTTCCGCGGCAGGGAGCTGTTTTTT. Translating it yields CASSFRGRELFF.

This CDR3 is CASSYLYRGEAFF. DNA of the CDR3: TGTGCCAGCAGTTACCTTTACAGGGGTGAAGCTTTCTTT. V gene TRBV6-5 combines with J gene TRBJ1-1, with 7 positions matching TRBD1. This CDR3 is 13 amino acids long. Germline V lookup: CDR1 MNHEY, CDR2 SVGAGI. Trimming took 2 bases from V and 7 from J; bases not matched to a gene: 4.